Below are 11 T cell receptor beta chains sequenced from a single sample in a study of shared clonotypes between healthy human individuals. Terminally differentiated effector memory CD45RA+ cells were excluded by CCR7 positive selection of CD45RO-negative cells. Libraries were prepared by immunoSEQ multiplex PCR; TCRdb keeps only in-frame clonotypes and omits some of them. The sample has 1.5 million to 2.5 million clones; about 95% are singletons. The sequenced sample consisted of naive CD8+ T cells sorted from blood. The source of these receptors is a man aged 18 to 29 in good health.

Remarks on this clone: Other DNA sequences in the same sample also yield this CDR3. The CDR3 sequence is CASSFGTGGYEQYF. DNA for the CDR3: TGTGCCAGTAGTTTTGGGACAGGGGGCTACGAGCAGTACTTC. This chain connects TRBV19 to TRBJ2-7, with TRBD1 matching 11 bases. The J segment lost 3 bases and the V segment lost 5 bases, leaving 3 bases of the junction unmatched. CDR3 size: 14 residues. Per the germline V gene, CDR1 is LNHDA and CDR2 is SQIVND (reference sequence).

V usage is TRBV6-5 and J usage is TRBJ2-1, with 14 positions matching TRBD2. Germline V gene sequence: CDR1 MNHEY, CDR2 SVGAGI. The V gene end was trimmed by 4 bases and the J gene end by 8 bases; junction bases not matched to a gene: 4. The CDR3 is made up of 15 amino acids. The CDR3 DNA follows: TGTGCCAGCAGTTTCGGGACTAGCGGGAGTGATGAGCAGTTCTTC. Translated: CASSFGTSGSDEQFF.

The CDR3, as DNA: TGTGCCAGCAGCTTAGAAGGCGTCGGTGAAGCTTTCTTT. It translates to CASSLEGVGEAFF. The chain employs TRBV7-8 and TRBJ1-1; D not certain. V lost 1 base and J 7 bases, leaving 10 bases between the germline ends. CDR3 size: 13 residues. CDR1 and CDR2 from the germline V gene are SGHVS and FQNEAQ.

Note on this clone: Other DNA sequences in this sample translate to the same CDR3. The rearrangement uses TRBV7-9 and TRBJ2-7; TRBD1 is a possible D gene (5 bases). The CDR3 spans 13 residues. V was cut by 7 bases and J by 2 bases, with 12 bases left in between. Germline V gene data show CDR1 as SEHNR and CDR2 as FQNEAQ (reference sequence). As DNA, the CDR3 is TGTGCCAGCACCACGACAGAGACCTACGAGCAGTACTTC. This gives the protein CASTTTETYEQYF. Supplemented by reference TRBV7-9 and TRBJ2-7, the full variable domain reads DTGVSQNPRHKITKRGQNVTFRCDPISEHNRLYWYRQTLGQGPEFLTYFQNEAQLEKSRLLSDRFSAERPKGSFSTLEIQRTEQGDSAMYLCASTTTETYEQYFGPGTRLTVT.

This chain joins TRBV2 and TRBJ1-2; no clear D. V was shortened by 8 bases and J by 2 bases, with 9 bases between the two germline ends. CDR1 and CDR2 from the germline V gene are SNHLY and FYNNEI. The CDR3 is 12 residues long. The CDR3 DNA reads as TGTGCCAGCGGAGATACCAACTATGGCTACACCTTC. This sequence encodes CASGDTNYGYTF. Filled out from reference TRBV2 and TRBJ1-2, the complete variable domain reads EPEVTQTPSHQVTQMGQEVILRCVPISNHLYFYWYRQILGQKVEFLVSFYNNEISEKSEIFDDQFSVERPDGSNFTLKIRSTKLEDSAMYFCASGDTNYGYTFGSGTRLTVV.

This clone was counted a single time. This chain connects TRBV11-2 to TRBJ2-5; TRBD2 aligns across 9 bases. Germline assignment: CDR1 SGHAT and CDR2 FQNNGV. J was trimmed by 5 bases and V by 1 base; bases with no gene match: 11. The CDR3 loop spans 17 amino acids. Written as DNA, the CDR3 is TGTGCCAGCAGCTTAGTACCGGGCGGGGGGGCGAAGGAGACCCAGTACTTC. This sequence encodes CASSLVPGGGAKETQYF.

CDR3: CAWNYGTSGGVIPYNEQFF. The CDR3 DNA reads TGTGCCTGGAATTACGGGACTAGCGGGGGGGTTATACCCTACAATGAGCAGTTCTTC. The V and J genes are TRBV30 and TRBJ2-1; 16 bases map to TRBD2. CDR1 is GTSNPN, CDR2 SVGIG, per germline (reference sequence). V gave up 4 bases and J gave up 2 bases; unmatched junction bases: 11. This CDR3 spans 19 amino acids. The full variable domain, with the rest looked up from reference TRBV30 and TRBJ2-1, is SQTIHQWPATLVQPVGSPLSLECTVEGTSNPNLYWYRQAAGRGLQLLFYSVGIGQISSEVPQNLSASRPQDRQFILSSKKLLLSDSGFYLCAWNYGTSGGVIPYNEQFFGPGTRLTVL.

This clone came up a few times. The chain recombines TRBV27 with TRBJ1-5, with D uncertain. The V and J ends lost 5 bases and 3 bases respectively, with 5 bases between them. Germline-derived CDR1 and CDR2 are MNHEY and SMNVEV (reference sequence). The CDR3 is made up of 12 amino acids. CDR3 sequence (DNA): TGTGCCAGCAGTGGGTTCAATCAGCCCCAGCATTTT. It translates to CASSGFNQPQHF.

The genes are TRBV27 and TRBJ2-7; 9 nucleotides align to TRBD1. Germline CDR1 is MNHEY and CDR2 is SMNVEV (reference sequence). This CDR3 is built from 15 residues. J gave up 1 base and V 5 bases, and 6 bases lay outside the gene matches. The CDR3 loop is CASSDRTGVSYEQYF. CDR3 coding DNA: TGTGCCAGCAGTGATAGGACAGGGGTTTCCTACGAGCAGTACTTC.

For the CDR3, the DNA is TGCGCCAGCAGCTTGGGGAGAACAGAGCAGTACTTC. It yields the protein CASSLGRTEQYF. V gene TRBV5-1 combines with J gene TRBJ2-7, with D unresolved. The CDR3 totals 12 residues. V gave up 0 bases and J gave up 7 bases, with 8 bases separating them. Germline CDR1 is SGHRS and CDR2 is YFSETQ. The whole variable domain, filled in from reference TRBV5-1 and TRBJ2-7, reads KAGVTQTPRYLIKTRGQQVTLSCSPISGHRSVSWYQQTPGQGLQFLFEYFSETQRNKGNFPGRFSGRQFSNSRSEMNVSTLELGDSALYLCASSLGRTEQYFGPGTRLTVT.

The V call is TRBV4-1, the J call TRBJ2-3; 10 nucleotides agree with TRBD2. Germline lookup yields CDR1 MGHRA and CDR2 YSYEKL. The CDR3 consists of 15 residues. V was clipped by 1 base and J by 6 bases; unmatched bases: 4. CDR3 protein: CASSQALAGFDTQYF. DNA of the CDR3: TGCGCCAGCAGCCAAGCACTAGCGGGGTTTGATACGCAGTATTTT.